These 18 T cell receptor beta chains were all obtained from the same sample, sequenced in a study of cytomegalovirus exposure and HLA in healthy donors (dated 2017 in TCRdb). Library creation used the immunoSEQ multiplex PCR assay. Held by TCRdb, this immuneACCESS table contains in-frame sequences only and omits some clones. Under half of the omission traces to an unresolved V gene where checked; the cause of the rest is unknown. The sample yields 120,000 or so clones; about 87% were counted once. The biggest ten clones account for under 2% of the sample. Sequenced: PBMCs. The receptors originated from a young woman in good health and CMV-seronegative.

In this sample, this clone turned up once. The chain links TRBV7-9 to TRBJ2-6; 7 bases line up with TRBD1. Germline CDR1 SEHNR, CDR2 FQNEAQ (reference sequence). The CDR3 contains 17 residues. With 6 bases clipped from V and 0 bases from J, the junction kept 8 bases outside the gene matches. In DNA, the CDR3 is TGTGCCAGCAGGTCCCGGGACAGATACTCTGGGGCCAACGTCCTGACTTTC. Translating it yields CASRSRDRYSGANVLTF.

CDR3 protein: CASSLDGQGAGDIQYF. In nucleotides, the CDR3 is TGTGCCAGCAGCTTGGACGGACAGGGGGCCGGGGACATTCAGTACTTC. The chain links TRBV5-6 to TRBJ2-4; 11 positions agree with TRBD1. Germline CDR1 SGHDT, CDR2 YYEEEE. The CDR3 extends over 16 amino acids. With 0 bases clipped from V and 8 bases from J, the junction kept 7 bases outside the gene matches.

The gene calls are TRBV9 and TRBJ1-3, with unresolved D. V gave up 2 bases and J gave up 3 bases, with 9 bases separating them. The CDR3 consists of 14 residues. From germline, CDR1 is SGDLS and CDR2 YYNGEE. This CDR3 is CASSVLSFGNTIYF. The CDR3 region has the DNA TGTGCCAGCAGCGTTCTCTCCTTTGGAAACACCATATATTTT. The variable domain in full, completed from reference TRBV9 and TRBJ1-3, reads DSGVTQTPKHLITATGQRVTLRCSPRSGDLSVYWYQQSLDQGLQFLIQYYNGEERAKGNILERFSAQQFPDLHSELNLSSLELGDSALYFCASSVLSFGNTIYFGEGSWLTVV.

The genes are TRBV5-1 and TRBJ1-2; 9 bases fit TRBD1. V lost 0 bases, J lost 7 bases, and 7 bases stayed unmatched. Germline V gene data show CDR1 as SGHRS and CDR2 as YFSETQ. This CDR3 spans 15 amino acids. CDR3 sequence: CASSLVGQGSSGYTF. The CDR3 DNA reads TGCGCCAGCAGCTTGGTGGGACAGGGTTCCAGTGGCTACACCTTC.

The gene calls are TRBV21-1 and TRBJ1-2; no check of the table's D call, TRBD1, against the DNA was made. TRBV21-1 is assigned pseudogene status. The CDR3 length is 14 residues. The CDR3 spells CASTGTEKNMGYTF. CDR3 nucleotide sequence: TGTGCCAGTACAGGGACAGAGAAGAATATGGGCTACACCTTC.

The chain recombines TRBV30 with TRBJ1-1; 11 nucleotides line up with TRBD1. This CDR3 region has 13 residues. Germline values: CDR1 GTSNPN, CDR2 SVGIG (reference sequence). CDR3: CATDRGRNTEAFF. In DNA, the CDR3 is TGTGCGACGGACAGGGGGCGTAACACTGAAGCTTTCTTT. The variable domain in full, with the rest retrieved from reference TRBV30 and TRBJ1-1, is SQTIHQWPATLVQPVGSPLSLECTVEGTSNPNLYWYRQAAGRGLQLLFYSVGIGQISSEVPQNLSASRPQDRQFILSSKKLLLSDSGFYLCATDRGRNTEAFFGQGTRLTVV.

In DNA form, the CDR3 reads TGCGCCAGCAGCCCGCAGCCCGACAGGGTTCCTGGCTACACCTTC. This encodes CASSPQPDRVPGYTF. The rearrangement joins TRBV5-1 to TRBJ1-2; TRBD1 matches at 7 bases. Looked up from germline, CDR1 is SGHRS and CDR2 is YFSETQ. Losses at the gene ends were 4 bases for V and 7 bases for J; bases not matched to a gene: 13. The CDR3 is made up of 15 amino acids.

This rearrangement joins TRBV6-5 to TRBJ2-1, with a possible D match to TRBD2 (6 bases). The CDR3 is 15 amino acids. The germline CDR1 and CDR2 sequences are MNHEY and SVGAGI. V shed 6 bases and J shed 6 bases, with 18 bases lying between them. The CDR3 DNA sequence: TGTGCCAGCAGGGCCCGGGAGAACCGGATCAATGAGCAGTTCTTC. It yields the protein CASRARENRINEQFF.

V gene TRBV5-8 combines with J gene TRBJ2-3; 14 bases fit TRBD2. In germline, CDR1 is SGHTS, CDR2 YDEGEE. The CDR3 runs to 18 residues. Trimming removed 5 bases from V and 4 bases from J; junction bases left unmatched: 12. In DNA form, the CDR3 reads TGTGCCAGCAGTGTGGGACTAGCGGGAGTTGCAATCCCAGATACGCAGTATTTT. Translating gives CASSVGLAGVAIPDTQYF. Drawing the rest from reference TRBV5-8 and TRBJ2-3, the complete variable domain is EAGVTQSPTHLIKTRGQQATLRCSPISGHTSVYWYQQALGLGLQFLLWYDEGEERNRGNFPPRFSGRQFPNYSSELNVNALELEDSALYLCASSVGLAGVAIPDTQYFGPGTRLTVL.

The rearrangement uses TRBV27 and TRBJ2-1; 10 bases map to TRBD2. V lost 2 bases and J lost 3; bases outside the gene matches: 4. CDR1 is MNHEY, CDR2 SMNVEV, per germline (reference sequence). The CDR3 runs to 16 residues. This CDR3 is CASSLLAGDDYNEQFF. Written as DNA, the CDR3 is TGTGCCAGCAGTTTACTAGCGGGGGACGACTACAATGAGCAGTTCTTC.

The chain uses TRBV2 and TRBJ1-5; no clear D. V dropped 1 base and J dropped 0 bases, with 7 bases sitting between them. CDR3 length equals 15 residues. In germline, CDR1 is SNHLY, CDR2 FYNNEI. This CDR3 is CASSEDSYSNQPQHF. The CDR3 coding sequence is TGTGCCAGCAGTGAAGACAGCTATAGCAATCAGCCCCAGCATTTT.

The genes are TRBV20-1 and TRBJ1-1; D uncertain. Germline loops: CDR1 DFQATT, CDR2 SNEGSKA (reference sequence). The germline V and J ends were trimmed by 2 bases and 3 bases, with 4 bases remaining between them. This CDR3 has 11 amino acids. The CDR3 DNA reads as TGCAGTGCTAGACCTTACACTGAAGCTTTCTTT. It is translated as CSARPYTEAFF.

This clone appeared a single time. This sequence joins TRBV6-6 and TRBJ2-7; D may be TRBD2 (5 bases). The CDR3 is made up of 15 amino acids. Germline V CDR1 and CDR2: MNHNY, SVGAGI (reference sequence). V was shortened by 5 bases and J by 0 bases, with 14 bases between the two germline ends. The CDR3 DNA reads TGTGCCAGCAGTAGTAAGGCGGGTGCCTCCTACGAGCAGTACTTC. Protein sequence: CASSSKAGASYEQYF.

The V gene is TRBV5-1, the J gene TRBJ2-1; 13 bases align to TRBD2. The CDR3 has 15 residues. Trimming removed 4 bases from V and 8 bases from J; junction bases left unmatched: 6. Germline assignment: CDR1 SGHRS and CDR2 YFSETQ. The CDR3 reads CASSDGLAGDYEQFF. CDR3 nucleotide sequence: TGCGCCAGCAGCGACGGACTAGCGGGGGACTATGAGCAGTTCTTC.

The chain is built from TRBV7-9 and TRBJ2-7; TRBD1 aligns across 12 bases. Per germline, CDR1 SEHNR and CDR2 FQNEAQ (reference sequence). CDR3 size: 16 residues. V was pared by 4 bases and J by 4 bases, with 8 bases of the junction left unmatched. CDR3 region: CASSWGQGAGYYEQYF. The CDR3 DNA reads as TGTGCCAGCAGCTGGGGACAGGGGGCTGGGTATTACGAGCAGTACTTC.

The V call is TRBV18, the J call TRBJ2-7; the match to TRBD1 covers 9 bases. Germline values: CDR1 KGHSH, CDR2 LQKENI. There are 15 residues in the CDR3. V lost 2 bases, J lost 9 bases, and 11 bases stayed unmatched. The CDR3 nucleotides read TGTGCCAGCTCACCAGTCGACCTACAGGGGGCCCGGCAGTACTTC. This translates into CASSPVDLQGARQYF.

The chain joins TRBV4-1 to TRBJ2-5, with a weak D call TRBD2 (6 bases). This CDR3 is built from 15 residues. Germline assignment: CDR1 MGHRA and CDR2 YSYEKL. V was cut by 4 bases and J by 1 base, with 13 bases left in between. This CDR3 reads CASSPVAAIQETQYF. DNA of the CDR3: TGCGCCAGCAGCCCTGTAGCGGCTATCCAAGAGACCCAGTACTTC.

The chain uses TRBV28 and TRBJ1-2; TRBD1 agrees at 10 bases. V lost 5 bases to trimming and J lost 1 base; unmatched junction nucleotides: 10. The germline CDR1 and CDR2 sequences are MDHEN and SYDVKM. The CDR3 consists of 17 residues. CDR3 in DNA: TGTGCCAGCAGTCCTGAGGGACAGGGGAGCGGTAACTATGGCTACACCTTC. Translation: CASSPEGQGSGNYGYTF.